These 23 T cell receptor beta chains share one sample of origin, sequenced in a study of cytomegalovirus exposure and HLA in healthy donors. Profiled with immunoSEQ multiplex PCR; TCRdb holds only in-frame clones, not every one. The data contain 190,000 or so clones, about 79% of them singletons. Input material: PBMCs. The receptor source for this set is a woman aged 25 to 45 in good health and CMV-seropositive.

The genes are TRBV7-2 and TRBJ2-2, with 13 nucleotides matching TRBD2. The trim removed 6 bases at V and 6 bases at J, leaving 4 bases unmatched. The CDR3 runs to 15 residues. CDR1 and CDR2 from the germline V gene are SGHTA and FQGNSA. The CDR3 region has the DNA TGTGCCAGCAGTCGGACTAGCGGGAGATCCGGGGAGCTGTTTTTT. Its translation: CASSRTSGRSGELFF. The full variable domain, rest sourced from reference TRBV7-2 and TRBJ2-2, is GAGVSQSPSNKVTEKGKDVELRCDPISGHTALYWYRQSLGQGLEFLIYFQGNSAPDKSGLPSDRFSAERTGGSVSTLTIQRTQQEDSAVYLCASSRTSGRSGELFFGEGSRLTVL.

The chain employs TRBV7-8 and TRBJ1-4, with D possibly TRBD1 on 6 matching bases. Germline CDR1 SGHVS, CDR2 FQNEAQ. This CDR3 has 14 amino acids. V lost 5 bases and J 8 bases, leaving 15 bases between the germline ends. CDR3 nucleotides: TGTGCCAGCAGCCTGACTCGGGGGGGCGAAAAACTGTTTTTT. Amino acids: CASSLTRGGEKLFF.

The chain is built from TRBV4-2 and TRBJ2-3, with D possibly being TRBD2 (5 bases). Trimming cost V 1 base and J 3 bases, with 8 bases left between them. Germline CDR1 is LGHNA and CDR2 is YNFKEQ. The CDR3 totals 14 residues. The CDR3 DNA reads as TGTGCCAGCAGCCAAGGGCGGAGGACAGATACGCAGTATTTT. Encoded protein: CASSQGRRTDTQYF.

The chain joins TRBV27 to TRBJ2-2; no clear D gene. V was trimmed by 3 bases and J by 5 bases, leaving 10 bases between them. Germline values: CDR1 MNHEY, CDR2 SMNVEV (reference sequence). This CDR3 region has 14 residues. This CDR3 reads CASSLAGGTGELFF. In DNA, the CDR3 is TGTGCCAGCAGTTTGGCAGGTGGGACCGGGGAGCTGTTTTTT.

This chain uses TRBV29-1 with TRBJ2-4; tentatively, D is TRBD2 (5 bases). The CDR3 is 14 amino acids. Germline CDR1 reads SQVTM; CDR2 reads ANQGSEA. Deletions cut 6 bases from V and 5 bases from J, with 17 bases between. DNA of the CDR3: TGCAGCGTCGCGTTACGGCCCGGGGAAAACATTCAGTACTTC. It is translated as CSVALRPGENIQYF.

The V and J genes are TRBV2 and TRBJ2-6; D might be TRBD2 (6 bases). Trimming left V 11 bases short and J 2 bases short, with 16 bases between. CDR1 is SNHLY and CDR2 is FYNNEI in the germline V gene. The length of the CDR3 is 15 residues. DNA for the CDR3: TGTGCCGGAGGGCCCAACACGGCTGGGGCCAACGTCCTGACTTTC. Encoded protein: CAGGPNTAGANVLTF.

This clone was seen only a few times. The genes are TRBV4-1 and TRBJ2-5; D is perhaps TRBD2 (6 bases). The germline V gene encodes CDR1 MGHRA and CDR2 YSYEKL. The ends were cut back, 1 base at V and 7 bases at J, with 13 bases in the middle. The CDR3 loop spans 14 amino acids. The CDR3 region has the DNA TGCGCCAGCAGCCAAGTAAATACAGCGGGGACCCAGTACTTC. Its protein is CASSQVNTAGTQYF.

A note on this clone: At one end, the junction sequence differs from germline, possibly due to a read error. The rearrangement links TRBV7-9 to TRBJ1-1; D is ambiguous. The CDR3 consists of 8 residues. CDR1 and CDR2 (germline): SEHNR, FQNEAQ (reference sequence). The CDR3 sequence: CASSFPIF. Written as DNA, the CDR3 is TGTGCCAGCAGCTTCCCCATCTTT.

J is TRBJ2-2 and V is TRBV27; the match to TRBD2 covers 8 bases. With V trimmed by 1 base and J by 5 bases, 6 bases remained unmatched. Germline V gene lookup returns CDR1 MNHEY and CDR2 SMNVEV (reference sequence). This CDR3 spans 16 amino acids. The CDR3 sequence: CASSLWGGRSTGELFF. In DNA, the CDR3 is TGTGCCAGCAGTTTATGGGGCGGGAGGTCGACCGGGGAGCTGTTTTTT.

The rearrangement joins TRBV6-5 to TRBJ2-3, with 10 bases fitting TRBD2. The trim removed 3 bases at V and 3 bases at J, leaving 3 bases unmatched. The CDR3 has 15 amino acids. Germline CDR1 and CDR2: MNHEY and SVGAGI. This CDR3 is CASSYKRGGTDTQYF. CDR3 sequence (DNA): TGTGCCAGCAGTTATAAGCGGGGGGGGACAGATACGCAGTATTTT.

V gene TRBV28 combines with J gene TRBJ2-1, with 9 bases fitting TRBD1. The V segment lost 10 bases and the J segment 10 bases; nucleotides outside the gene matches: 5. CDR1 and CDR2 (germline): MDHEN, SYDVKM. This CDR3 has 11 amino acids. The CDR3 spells CATQGAREQFF. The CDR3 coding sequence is TGTGCCACACAGGGGGCGCGGGAGCAGTTCTTC. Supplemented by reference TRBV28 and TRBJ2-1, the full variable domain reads DVKVTQSSRYLVKRTGEKVFLECVQDMDHENMFWYRQDPGLGLRLIYFSYDVKMKEKGDIPEGYSVSREKKERFSLILESASTNQTSMYLCATQGAREQFFGPGTRLTVL.

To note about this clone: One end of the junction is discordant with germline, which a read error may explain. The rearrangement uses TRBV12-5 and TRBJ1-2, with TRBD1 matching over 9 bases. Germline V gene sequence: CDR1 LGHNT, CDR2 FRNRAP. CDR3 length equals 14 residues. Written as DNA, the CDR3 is TGTGCTAGTGGTTTGCCACCGGGGAGACAGGGGGATGACTTC. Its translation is CASGLPPGRQGDDF. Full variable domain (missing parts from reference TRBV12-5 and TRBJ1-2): DARVTQTPRHKVTEMGQEVTMRCQPILGHNTVFWYRQTMMQGLELLAYFRNRAPLDDSGMPKDRFSAEMPDATLATLKIQPSEPRDSAVYFCASGLPPGRQGDDFGSGTRLTVV.

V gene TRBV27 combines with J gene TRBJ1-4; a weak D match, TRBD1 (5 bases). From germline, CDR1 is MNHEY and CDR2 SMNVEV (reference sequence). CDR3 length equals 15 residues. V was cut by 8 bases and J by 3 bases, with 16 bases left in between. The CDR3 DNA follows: TGTGCCAGCCACCCATGGGGGGGGGCTAATGAAAAACTGTTTTTT. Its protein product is CASHPWGGANEKLFF.

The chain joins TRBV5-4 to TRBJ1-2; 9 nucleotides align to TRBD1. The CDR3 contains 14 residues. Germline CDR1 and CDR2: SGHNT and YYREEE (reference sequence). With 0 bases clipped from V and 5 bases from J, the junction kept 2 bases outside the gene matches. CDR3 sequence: CASSLEGQGYGYTF. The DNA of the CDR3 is TGTGCCAGCAGCTTGGAGGGACAGGGTTATGGCTACACCTTC.

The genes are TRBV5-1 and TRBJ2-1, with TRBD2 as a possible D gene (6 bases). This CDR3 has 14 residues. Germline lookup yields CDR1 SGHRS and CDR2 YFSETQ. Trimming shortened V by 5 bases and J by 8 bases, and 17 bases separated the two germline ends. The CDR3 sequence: CASSPNREIYEQFF. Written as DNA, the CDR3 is TGCGCCAGCAGTCCAAACCGGGAGATCTATGAGCAGTTCTTC.

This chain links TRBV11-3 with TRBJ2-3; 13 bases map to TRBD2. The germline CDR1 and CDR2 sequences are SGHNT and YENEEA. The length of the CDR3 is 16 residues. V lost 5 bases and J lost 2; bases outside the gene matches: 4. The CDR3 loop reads CASSTGLAGDTDTQYF. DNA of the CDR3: TGTGCCAGCAGCACAGGACTAGCGGGAGACACAGATACGCAGTATTTT.

Here the CDR3 DNA reads TGTGCCAGCAGCTCGATAGCGGAGTACAATGAGCAGTTCTTC. Encoded protein: CASSSIAEYNEQFF. The rearrangement uses TRBV7-2 and TRBJ2-1; D perhaps matches TRBD2 (6 bases). V shed 4 bases and J shed 4 bases, with 11 bases lying between them. CDR3 size: 14 residues. CDR1 SGHTA and CDR2 FQGNSA come from the germline V gene.

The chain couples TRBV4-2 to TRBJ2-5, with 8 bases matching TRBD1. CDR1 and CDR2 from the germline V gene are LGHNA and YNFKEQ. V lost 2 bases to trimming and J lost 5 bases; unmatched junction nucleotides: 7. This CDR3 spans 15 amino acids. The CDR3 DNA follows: TGTGCCAGCAGCCAACCTAGGACAGGGAAGGAGACCCAGTACTTC. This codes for CASSQPRTGKETQYF.

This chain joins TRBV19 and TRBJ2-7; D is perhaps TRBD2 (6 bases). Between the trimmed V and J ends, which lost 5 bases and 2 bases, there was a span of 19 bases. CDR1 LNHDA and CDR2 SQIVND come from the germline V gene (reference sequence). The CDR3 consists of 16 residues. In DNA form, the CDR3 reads TGTGCCAGTAGTTTCTCTCACTGGGGGGATACCTACGAGCAGTACTTC. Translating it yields CASSFSHWGDTYEQYF.

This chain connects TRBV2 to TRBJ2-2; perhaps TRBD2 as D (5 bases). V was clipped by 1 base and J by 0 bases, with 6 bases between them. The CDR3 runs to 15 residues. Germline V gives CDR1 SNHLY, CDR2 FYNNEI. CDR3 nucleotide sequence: TGTGCCAGCAGTGAAGAAGCGGCGAACACCGGGGAGCTGTTTTTT. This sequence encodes CASSEEAANTGELFF.

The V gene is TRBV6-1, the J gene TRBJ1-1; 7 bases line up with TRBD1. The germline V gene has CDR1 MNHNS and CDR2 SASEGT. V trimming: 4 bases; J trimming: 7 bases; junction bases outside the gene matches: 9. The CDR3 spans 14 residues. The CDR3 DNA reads TGTGCCAGCAGTGCATCCGGGACAGTTTTTGAAGCTTTCTTT. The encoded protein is CASSASGTVFEAFF.

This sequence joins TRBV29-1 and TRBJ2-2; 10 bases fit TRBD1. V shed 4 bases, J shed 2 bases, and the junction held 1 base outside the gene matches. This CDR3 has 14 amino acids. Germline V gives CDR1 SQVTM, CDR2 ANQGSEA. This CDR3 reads CSVGTGGNTGELFF. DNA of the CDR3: TGCAGCGTTGGGACAGGGGGTAACACCGGGGAGCTGTTTTTT.

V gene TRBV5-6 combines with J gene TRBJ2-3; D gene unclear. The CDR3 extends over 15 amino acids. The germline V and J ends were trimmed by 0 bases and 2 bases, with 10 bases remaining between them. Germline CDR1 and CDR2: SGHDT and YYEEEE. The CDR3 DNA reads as TGTGCCAGCAGCTTGGACAGATATTACACAGATACGCAGTATTTT. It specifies CASSLDRYYTDTQYF.